The T cell receptor (beta chain) under discussion was sequenced for a study of blood T cell repertoires in COVID-19. About the study: The origin of the acute and convalescent COVID-19 samples was the United States, Italy and Spain. PBMCs, B-cell-depleted T cells, or T cells were the source of the cDNA or gDNA that made up the material.

In the authors' methods: Using reference gene primer amplification, nucleated cell counts were estimated. Assay: immunoSEQ multiplex PCR; the TCRdb copy retains only in-frame clones and omits some. V, J and clone size are taken as reported in that table, and D and trimming were inferred from the DNA itself. Altogether a few hundred thousand clones are present, almost 90% being singletons, with the ten largest covering 2.5% to 3%. CDR1 and CDR2 from the germline V gene are LGHDT and YNNKEL (reference sequence). The CDR3 runs to 16 residues. The ends were cut back, 0 bases at V and 0 bases at J, with 10 bases in the middle.

Sequencing used peripheral blood. The V call is TRBV3-1 (or the pseudogene TRBV3-2), the J call TRBJ2-3, with a weak D call TRBD2 (5 bases). The TCR was taken from a woman aged 25 to 39 with COVID-19, enrolled during active disease. CDR3 coding DNA: TGTGCCAGCAGCCAAGATACTAGGACTAGCACAGATACGCAGTATTTT. Encoded protein: CASSQDTRTSTDTQYF.